These 23 T cell receptor beta chains were all obtained from the same sample, sequenced in a study of identical twins. MiXCR, run by TCRdb on the 5' RACE reads, gives a single entry per CDR3 protein. Here the sample spans approximately 1.8 million distinct CDR3 sequences, under 35% being singletons. Material for sequencing was cord blood. The origin of the receptors is a newborn girl in good health.

The chain carries TRBV4-1 and TRBJ1-2; TRBD1 might be the D (5 bases). The germline CDR1 and CDR2 sequences are MGHRA and YSYEKL. V gave up 4 bases and J gave up 6 bases, with 18 bases separating them. The CDR3 totals 15 residues. The CDR3 DNA sequence: TGCGCCAGCAGCCCCGTCTCAGGGACGGGGAATGGCTACACCTTC. This codes for CASSPVSGTGNGYTF.

This clonotype was seen ten or more times. The chain employs TRBV7-9 and TRBJ1-2; D is perhaps TRBD1 (6 bases). This CDR3 is built from 13 residues. Germline V CDR1 and CDR2: SEHNR, FQNEAQ (reference sequence). V gave up 5 bases and J gave up 7 bases, with 14 bases separating them. In DNA, the CDR3 is TGTGCCAGCAGCCCTGAAGGGGGGTCTGGCTACACCTTC. Residues: CASSPEGGSGYTF.

The chain combines TRBV3-1 with TRBJ2-3; 8 bases line up with TRBD2. The trim removed 3 bases at V and 2 bases at J, leaving 7 bases unmatched. The germline V gene has CDR1 LGHDT and CDR2 YNNKEL (reference sequence). The CDR3 is 16 residues long. The CDR3 DNA follows: TGTGCCAGCAGCCACCAAGCGGGGGCTAACACAGATACGCAGTATTTT. Its translation is CASSHQAGANTDTQYF.

V usage is TRBV4-1 and J usage is TRBJ2-4; TRBD2 matches at 11 bases. Germline CDR1 MGHRA, CDR2 YSYEKL. CDR3 length: 18 residues. V dropped 1 base and J dropped 4; count of bases not matched to a gene: 9. CDR3: CASSQGVAGGVGKNIQYF. The CDR3 DNA is TGCGCCAGCAGCCAAGGCGTAGCGGGAGGGGTAGGGAAAAACATTCAGTACTTC.

This rearrangement joins TRBV20-1 to TRBJ1-2; D is possibly TRBD1 (5 bases). V lost 1 base, J lost 4 bases, and 10 bases lay in between. The CDR3 sequence is 13 residues long. Looked up from germline, CDR1 is DFQATT and CDR2 is SNEGSKA (reference sequence). DNA for the CDR3: TGCAGTGCTAGAGCTCCAGGGTCCTATGGCTACACCTTC. Amino acid sequence: CSARAPGSYGYTF.

The gene calls are TRBV20-1 and TRBJ2-3; TRBD1 aligns across 12 bases. Trimming removed 2 bases from V and 6 bases from J; junction bases left unmatched: 12. The CDR3 is 17 amino acids. Germline V gene lookup returns CDR1 DFQATT and CDR2 SNEGSKA (reference sequence). The CDR3 protein is CSARLRDRGRGADTQYF. CDR3 nucleotide sequence: TGCAGTGCTAGACTCCGGGACAGGGGGCGCGGTGCGGATACGCAGTATTTT.

The chain couples TRBV20-1 to TRBJ1-1; TRBD1 aligns across 8 bases. J gave up 5 bases and V 3 bases, and 8 bases lay outside the gene matches. Germline V lookup: CDR1 DFQATT, CDR2 SNEGSKA (reference sequence). This CDR3 spans 14 amino acids. The CDR3 nucleotides read TGCAGTGCTAGTCGGCAGGGGGCGGGTACTGAAGCTTTCTTT. Protein sequence: CSASRQGAGTEAFF.

The CDR3 reads CASSRWTGQNTEAFF. The DNA for the CDR3 is TGTGCCAGCAGCCGGTGGACAGGGCAGAACACTGAAGCTTTCTTT. The chain uses TRBV5-5 and TRBJ1-1; 8 bases agree with TRBD1. J was trimmed by 1 base and V by 4 bases; bases with no gene match: 6. Germline V lookup: CDR1 SGHKS, CDR2 YYEKEE (reference sequence). The CDR3 is 15 amino acids.

This clonotype was seen at least ten times. This could be a read error, since a much larger clone is one nucleotide away. This chain connects TRBV7-2 to TRBJ2-1; 9 bases agree with TRBD2. The junction had 3 bases not matched to a gene; V was cut back by 6 bases and J by 0 bases. In germline, CDR1 is SGHTA, CDR2 FQGNSA. The CDR3 has 15 residues. This CDR3 is CASRFSGSSYNEQFF. CDR3 nucleotide sequence: TGTGCCAGCAGGTTTAGCGGGAGCTCCTACAATGAGCAGTTCTTC.

This clonotype has more than one count but fewer than ten. The chain recombines TRBV5-1 with TRBJ1-5, with 8 bases fitting TRBD1. The germline V gene encodes CDR1 SGHRS and CDR2 YFSETQ. V lost 3 bases and J lost 4; bases outside the gene matches: 6. The CDR3 is 15 residues long. The CDR3 loop reads CASSYAGGANQPQHF. CDR3 DNA: TGCGCCAGCAGCTACGCAGGGGGCGCGAATCAGCCCCAGCATTTT.

As for this clonotype: A much larger clone differs by one base, so this may be a read error. DNA for the CDR3: TGTGCCAGCGGCCGGGACAGCCCGATCTATGGCTACACCTTC. This translates into CASGRDSPIYGYTF. This sequence joins TRBV3-1 and TRBJ1-2, with 7 bases aligning to TRBD1. The CDR3 covers 14 residues. After removal of 8 bases from V and 4 bases from J, the junction contained 10 bases not matched to a gene. Germline-derived CDR1 and CDR2 are LGHDT and YNNKEL (reference sequence).

The chain uses TRBV7-8 and TRBJ2-2; tentative D call: TRBD1 (6 bases). This CDR3 has 15 residues. V was shortened by 1 base and J by 8 bases, with 14 bases between the two germline ends. In germline, CDR1 is SGHVS, CDR2 FQNEAQ. The CDR3 DNA is TGTGCCAGCAGCTTAGTTGACAGGTTCTGGGGGGAGCTGTTTTTT. It codes for CASSLVDRFWGELFF.

This clonotype showed up just a few times. V usage is TRBV9 and J usage is TRBJ2-1; TRBD2 aligns across 10 bases. The CDR3 loop spans 18 amino acids. Trimming took 0 bases from V and 5 from J; bases not matched to a gene: 11. Per germline, CDR1 SGDLS and CDR2 YYNGEE. CDR3 amino acids: CASSVDPPSGRGHNEQFF. The CDR3 DNA follows: TGTGCCAGCAGCGTAGACCCCCCTAGCGGGAGAGGGCACAATGAGCAGTTCTTC.

This clonotype appeared a few times. The chain joins TRBV7-2 to TRBJ2-7, with TRBD1 identical over 7 bases. The CDR3 is 16 amino acids. Germline V CDR1 and CDR2: SGHTA, FQGNSA. Unmatched junction bases numbered 8, after V lost 2 bases and J lost 1 base. The CDR3 DNA reads as TGTGCCAGCAGCTTACGGTCGGGACAGAAATCCTACGAGCAGTACTTC. This encodes CASSLRSGQKSYEQYF.

This clonotype was picked up many times. V is TRBV20-1 and J is TRBJ2-3; D gene ambiguous. V was pared by 0 bases and J by 4 bases, with 5 bases between. This CDR3 is built from 12 residues. Germline V gene sequence: CDR1 DFQATT, CDR2 SNEGSKA (reference sequence). The CDR3 nucleotides read TGCAGTGCTAGAGATCGGGCAGATACGCAGTATTTT. It translates to CSARDRADTQYF.

This clonotype was counted only a few times. J is TRBJ2-7 and V is TRBV12-3 or TRBV12-4; TRBD1 agrees at 7 bases. The length of the CDR3 is 14 residues. The ends lost 5 bases at V and 2 bases at J; junction bases unmatched: 6. CDR3 sequence reads: CASSRTGMAYEQYF. CDR3 coding DNA: TGTGCCAGCAGTAGGACAGGCATGGCCTACGAGCAGTACTTC.

J is TRBJ2-3 and V is TRBV20-1; 9 nucleotides line up with TRBD2. Germline assignment: CDR1 DFQATT and CDR2 SNEGSKA (reference sequence). Unmatched junction bases numbered 2, after V lost 6 bases and J lost 1 base. This CDR3 comprises 13 residues. CDR3 sequence reads: CSAKRGGTDTQYF. The CDR3 DNA follows: TGCAGTGCAAAGCGGGGGGGCACAGATACGCAGTATTTT.

This clonotype has a handful of counts. The chain couples TRBV20-1 to TRBJ2-7; 7 bases are a match to TRBD2. With 0 bases clipped from V and 2 bases from J, the junction kept 4 bases outside the gene matches. This CDR3 has 14 residues. Per the germline V gene, CDR1 is DFQATT and CDR2 is SNEGSKA (reference sequence). This CDR3 is CSARDWTRAYEQYF. The DNA of the CDR3 is TGCAGTGCTAGAGATTGGACTAGGGCCTACGAGCAGTACTTC.

This clonotype was picked up a small number of times. This chain uses TRBV28 with TRBJ2-5; D call uncertain. The tail of the sequence fits TRBJ2-7 better, so the J call may be wrong. This CDR3 is 11 amino acids long. The germline CDR1 and CDR2 sequences are MDHEN and SYDVKM. This CDR3 reads CASSFEFEQYF. For the CDR3, the DNA is TGTGCCAGCAGTTTCGAGTTCGAGCAGTACTTC.

The V and J genes are TRBV24-1 and TRBJ1-1, with D unresolved. The CDR3 covers 13 residues. The ends were cut back, 4 bases at V and 2 bases at J, with 7 bases in the middle. CDR1 and CDR2 from the germline V gene are KGHDR and SFDVKD. The CDR3 loop reads CATSEGHNTEAFF. For the CDR3, the DNA is TGTGCCACCAGTGAGGGCCACAACACTGAAGCTTTCTTT.

This clonotype was observed a single time. The gene calls are TRBV2 and TRBJ2-7; 11 positions match TRBD2. Germline CDR1 is SNHLY and CDR2 is FYNNEI. CDR3 length equals 16 residues. Trimming took 2 bases from V and 2 from J; bases not matched to a gene: 5. The CDR3 sequence is CASSEIGTSGTYEQYF. The DNA for the CDR3 is TGTGCCAGCAGTGAAATTGGGACTAGCGGAACCTACGAGCAGTACTTC.

The chain employs TRBV6-5 and TRBJ2-3, with a possible D match to TRBD2 (7 bases). Germline V gives CDR1 MNHEY, CDR2 SVGAGI. This CDR3 region has 14 residues. The ends were cut back, 7 bases at V and 4 bases at J, with 15 bases in the middle. The CDR3 DNA reads TGTGCCAGCACCCAGGGGAGGGGATCAGATACGCAGTATTTT. Its protein product is CASTQGRGSDTQYF.

This clonotype showed up just a few times. The chain has TRBV20-1 and TRBJ2-7; 10 nucleotides match TRBD2. The CDR3 is 16 amino acids. V shed 3 bases and J 7 bases; nucleotides not matched to a gene: 15. Germline V lookup: CDR1 DFQATT, CDR2 SNEGSKA (reference sequence). This CDR3 reads CSARPGLAAAHGEQYF. CDR3 DNA: TGCAGTGCTAGGCCCGGACTAGCGGCCGCCCATGGGGAGCAGTACTTC.